This TCR beta chain was captured by sequencing in a study of T cells in Graves' hyperthyroidism and ophthalmopathy. Study conclusions and caveats: A model built on 13 V-J features separated ophthalmopathy from stable hyperthyroidism.

The CDR3 is 15 amino acids. CDR1 is SGHVS, CDR2 FQNEAQ, per germline. The hyperthyroidism patients had all been newly diagnosed, and their disease duration was under 2 months. Their ages ranged from 18 to 65 years. This sample holds PBMCs from 9.5 to 10 ml fresh peripheral blood. Researchers amplified the TCR beta CDR3 regions from RNA transcripts. During a first-round RT-PCR of the TCR CDR3, the HTBI primer set was used. TCRdb reanalysed the multiplex PCR reads using MiXCR and keeps one entry per CDR3 protein. The profile shows roughly 96,000 distinct CDR3 sequences, 51% of them singletons. A note on this clonotype: Its specificity is unknown. Mismatch with germline at one junction end may stem from a read error.

The source is a middle-aged woman with Graves' hyperthyroidism. The sample taken for sequencing was blood. The chain is built from TRBV7-8 and TRBJ2-5; 9 bases fit TRBD1. The chain's CDR3 is CASSLGDRAGEAQYF. CDR3 bases: TGTGCCAGCAGCTTAGGGGACAGGGCAGGAGAGGCCCAGTACTTT.